Only a few counts were recorded for the clone carrying this T cell receptor (beta chain). Its matching antigen is unknown. This entry is derived from a study of CD4 T cells in relation to SARS-CoV-2 and coronaviruses. Study-wide results and caveats: Pre-pandemic and post-infection samples never came from the same donor.

The unexposed donors gave CD4+ T cells in about 2011-2018, prior to COVID-19. The cells were cultured for under 13 days before CD4+ T cells were isolated. Unexposed-donor CD4+ T cells were probed with SARS-CoV-2 S/N and four cold-coronavirus spikes, cells permitting. The table came from immunoSEQ multiplex PCR; TCRdb's copy has only in-frame clones and leaves some out. The sample has about 26,000 clones; roughly four fifths are singletons. CDR1 SNHLY and CDR2 FYNNEI come from the germline V gene. This CDR3 is built from 11 residues. V was cut by 4 bases and J by 2 bases, with 2 bases left in between. Sequences were obtained from CD4+ T cells from PBMCs, cultured in vitro. The TCR was taken from a human donor in good health. The V gene is TRBV2, the J gene TRBJ2-5; D gene ambiguous. Here the CDR3 DNA reads TGTGCCAGCAGTGCACAAGAGACCCAGTACTTC. Protein product: CASSAQETQYF.